A selection of T cell receptor beta chains follows, all from one sample in a study of shared clonotypes between healthy human individuals. Sequencing was performed with immunoSEQ multiplex PCR; in TCRdb, only in-frame clones are kept and a portion is missing. The sample yields some 690,000 clones, 80% to 95% seen once. The sample taken for sequencing was memory CD8+ T cells from PBMCs. The receptors derive from a young man in good health. Some clones in this sample may be carry-over from other donors' samples. Both conserved end residues are part of each CDR3. Clone size is shown for a subset of rows, as once, few, many or a class of expanded clone.

TRBV11-2	NA	TRBJ2-7	15	CASSLGVSLPNEQYF
TRBV7-9	NA	TRBJ2-1	16	CASSFRTSGDNNEQFF
TRBV30	NA	TRBJ2-6	20	CAWRGIRSRSAPSGANVLTF
TRBV19	NA	TRBJ2-1	20	CAPQAFASHPPKHTYNEQFF
TRBV5-1	NA	TRBJ2-7	15	CASSPARGGPYEQYF
TRBV28	NA	TRBJ2-5	14	CASKRHSQGKTQYF
TRBV7-9	once	TRBJ2-1	17	CASSLGSEGRSSNEQFF
TRBV11-3	NA	TRBJ2-1	17	CASSLDRGLASDNEQFF
TRBV27	NA	TRBJ1-4	16	CASSLTGVSTNEKLFF
TRBV7-2	NA	TRBJ2-1	15	CASSSRDRENNEQFF
TRBV6-6	NA	TRBJ2-2	14	CASGQGAGTGELFF
TRBV11-2	NA	TRBJ2-5	16	CASSPALAGGRETQYF
TRBV6-5	NA	TRBJ2-7	13	CASSSGRGYEQYF
TRBV7-2	once	NA	13	CASSPYKAYEQYF
TRBV6-6	NA	TRBJ2-7	13	CASSYQGAHEQYF
TRBV27	NA	TRBJ1-2	13	CASSRDRLYGYTF
TRBV28	NA	TRBJ1-5	17	CASSRYYSDGSNQPQHF
TRBV27	NA	TRBJ2-1	14	CASSLGLARDEQFF
TRBV7-2	few	TRBJ2-7	12	CASSFNGLEQYF
TRBV27	once	TRBJ2-7	14	CASSPGTGGYEQYF
TRBV28	NA	TRBJ1-2	18	CASSPPQHSGGGQYGYTF
TRBV29-1	NA	TRBJ2-7	14	CSVATTGAPYEQYF
TRBV9	NA	TRBJ2-1	17	CASSFSETGGIPNEQFF
TRBV4-1	NA	TRBJ1-4	14	CASSQDQTVEKLFF
TRBV6-5	NA	TRBJ2-1	15	CASSPLRGAYNEQFF
TRBV27	NA	TRBJ1-2	14	CASSPRDGHYGYTF
TRBV7-9	NA	TRBJ2-1	17	CASSLERRERSYNEQFF
TRBV9	NA	TRBJ2-3	16	CASSVDERETTDTQYF
TRBV4-1	NA	TRBJ2-7	14	CASSQRDRRGEQYF
TRBV4-3	once	TRBJ2-7	15	CASSQTGLAGDEQYF
TRBV28	NA	TRBJ2-7	13	CASRLAPTYEQYF
TRBV9	NA	TRBJ2-2	14	CASSPRGSTGELFF
TRBV11-2	NA	TRBJ2-3	17	CASSRRTSGRPTDTQYF
TRBV19	NA	TRBJ2-2	15	CASTPVGTNTGELFF
TRBV4-3	NA	TRBJ2-7	16	CASSQRGLAGVYEQYF
TRBV19	NA	TRBJ2-7	15	CASSTRTSGTYEQYF
TRBV27	NA	TRBJ2-7	14	CASSPQLQGYEQYF
TRBV28	NA	TRBJ1-2	16	CASRPRGVSEDYGYTF
TRBV7-8	NA	TRBJ2-7	16	CASSLVAGSPSYEQYF
TRBV4-1	NA	TRBJ1-1	16	CASSLWEARMNTEAFF
TRBV7-6	NA	TRBJ2-1	15	CASSLARGWKYEQFF
TRBV27	NA	TRBJ2-3	14	CASRLRTGTDTQYF